The entry below gives a single T cell receptor beta chain sequence along with its context. In the study's own analysis: Amplification from reference gene primers served as the basis for estimated nucleated cell counts. Data came from immunoSEQ multiplex PCR; TCRdb stores just in-frame clones and leaves some out. Clone size and the V and J calls come from that table; the DNA yielded D and trimming. In the table there are 150,000 or so clones, about 80% of which are singletons. Germline V CDR1 and CDR2: SEHNR, FQNEAQ (reference sequence). Trimming took 4 bases from V and 4 from J, leaving 10 bases between them. This CDR3 is built from 13 residues. The data were obtained in a study of blood T cell repertoires in COVID-19. Background on the study: Samples came from the United States, Italy and Spain, spanning acute and convalescent COVID-19. The analysed material was cDNA or gDNA that came from T cells, B-cell-depleted T cells, or PBMCs.

The genes are TRBV7-9 and TRBJ1-2; D gene ambiguous. The sequenced material came from peripheral blood. The sequence derives from a man between 65 and 85 years old who had recovered from COVID-19. CDR3 DNA: TGTGCCAGCAGCTCGAGACTTGCCTATGGCTACACCTTC. Protein sequence: CASSSRLAYGYTF.